This TCR beta chain derives from a study of T cell responses to AZD1222 COVID-19 vaccine. Study findings and constraints: Spike-specific TCR breadth rose after two AZD1222 doses, and depth rose as well.

The germline V gene encodes CDR1 MNHEY and CDR2 SVGEGT. There are 18 residues in the CDR3. Trimming at V came to 0 bases and at J to 1 base, leaving 9 bases not matched to a gene. Concerning this clone itself: Antigen: not known.

The table came from immunoSEQ multiplex PCR; TCRdb's copy has only in-frame clones and leaves some out. The sample consists of around 99,000 clones, roughly nine tenths of them appearing once. The receptor was derived from an adult who received the AZD1222 COVID-19 vaccine. The input for sequencing was peripheral blood, taken 28 days after the second AZD1222 dose. The chain links TRBV6-2 or TRBV6-3 to TRBJ2-5, with 9 bases aligning to TRBD2. The DNA for the CDR3 is TGTGCCAGCAGTTACTCTGGCCTAGCGGGGATACTCCAAGAGACCCAGTACTTC. It is translated as CASSYSGLAGILQETQYF.